This entry features one T cell receptor beta chain sequence. What it binds is unknown. This sample was taken from a study of vaccination and CD4 T cells after COVID-19. Study-wide background: SARS-CoV-2, HCoV-NL63, HCoV-OC43 and HCoV-229E supplied the overlapping spike peptides used to stimulate cells. General observations from the study: Looking at convalescent patients, a median about 90% of reactive clones were present only post-vaccination. The median number of SARS-CoV-2-reactive clonotypes increased from approximately 21 to 40, a change that did not reach significance.

The Oncomine TCR Beta short-read assay was what sequenced the DNA obtained from cultured CD4+ T cells. TCRdb fed the PCR reads into MiXCR, producing one record per CDR3 protein. Of some 7,000 distinct CDR3 sequences in the sample, around two fifths were seen once. The CDR3 covers 14 residues. Trimming cost V 10 bases and J 0 bases; bases outside gene matches: 4. Per germline, CDR1 KGHDR and CDR2 SFDVKD. Treatment here: approximately nine-day PBMC culture with coronavirus spike peptide pools or control peptides (ViraFEST assay). CD4+ T-cell collection from the unexposed donor predated the COVID-19 pandemic (2011-2018). Antigen-specific T cells were expanded with peptide pools by ViraFEST, and TCRs were then sequenced.

The genes are TRBV24-1 and TRBJ2-2, with 7 bases that match TRBD1. This TCR was recovered from a human donor in good health. The sequenced sample was CD4+ T cells from blood, cultured in vitro. CDR3 sequence: CATAGTANTGELFF. The CDR3 DNA reads TGTGCCACAGCCGGGACAGCGAACACCGGGGAGCTGTTTTTT.